This entry lists 8 T cell receptor beta chains sequenced from one sample in a study of blood T cell repertoires in COVID-19. Here immunoSEQ multiplex PCR was the method, and the copy in TCRdb shows in-frame clones only, minus some. The sample lists 250,000 to 400,000 clones, 90% occurring once. Sample: peripheral blood. The receptor source for this set is a woman aged 25-40 years with COVID-19, enrolled during active disease.

The chain has TRBV5-1 and TRBJ2-1; 7 nucleotides agree with TRBD1. Germline V gene sequence: CDR1 SGHRS, CDR2 YFSETQ. The CDR3 has 15 residues. The trim removed 4 bases at V and 2 bases at J, leaving 6 bases unmatched. This chain's CDR3 is CASSPGTVPYNEQFF. For the CDR3, the DNA is TGCGCCAGCAGCCCGGGGACAGTTCCCTACAATGAGCAGTTCTTC.

CDR3 nucleotides: TGCGCCAGCAGCCCCGGGACTTACCAGGGTGGCTACACCTTC. Translated: CASSPGTYQGGYTF. The chain employs TRBV10-1 and TRBJ1-2; possibly TRBD1 for D (5 bases). V gave up 6 bases and J gave up 7 bases, with 18 bases separating them. CDR1 is WNHNN, CDR2 SYGVQD, per germline (reference sequence). This CDR3 region has 14 residues.

The chain combines TRBV19 with TRBJ1-2; possibly TRBD1 for D (6 bases). Trimming left V 5 bases short and J 1 base short, with 11 bases between. The CDR3 length is 14 residues. The germline gives CDR1 LNHDA, CDR2 SQIVND (reference sequence). The CDR3 here is CASSQGPFNYGYTF. CDR3 sequence (DNA): TGTGCCAGTAGTCAGGGGCCTTTTAACTATGGCTACACCTTC.

V and J are TRBV5-1 and TRBJ2-7; TRBD1 might be the D (6 bases). Looked up from germline, CDR1 is SGHRS and CDR2 is YFSETQ. V dropped 4 bases and J dropped 4 bases, with 18 bases sitting between them. This CDR3 contains 15 residues. The chain's CDR3 is CASSQAVGQRYEQYF. The DNA of the CDR3 is TGCGCCAGCAGCCAGGCGGTGGGACAACGATACGAGCAGTACTTC.

The rearrangement joins TRBV27 to TRBJ2-6; D call uncertain. Germline V gene data show CDR1 as MNHEY and CDR2 as SMNVEV (reference sequence). V was cut by 5 bases and J by 2 bases, with 10 bases left in between. This CDR3 contains 15 residues. CDR3 in amino acids: CASSPTWAGANVLTF. The CDR3 region has the DNA TGTGCCAGCAGTCCGACATGGGCTGGGGCCAACGTCCTGACTTTC.

The chain is built from TRBV2 and TRBJ2-2; TRBD2 agrees at 7 bases. The J segment lost 0 bases and the V segment lost 9 bases, leaving 4 bases of the junction unmatched. The CDR3 covers 14 residues. From germline, CDR1 is SNHLY and CDR2 FYNNEI. CDR3 in amino acids: CASGAGANTGELFF. For the CDR3, the DNA is TGTGCCAGTGGTGCGGGGGCGAACACCGGGGAGCTGTTTTTT.

This chain uses TRBV7-8 with TRBJ2-7, with 7 positions matching TRBD1. The germline V gene has CDR1 SGHVS and CDR2 FQNEAQ. The length of the CDR3 is 14 residues. The junction had 8 bases not matched to a gene; V was cut back by 2 bases and J by 7 bases. In nucleotides, the CDR3 is TGTGCCAGCAGCTTACGTGACAGGGCTAGTGAGCAGTACTTC. It yields the protein CASSLRDRASEQYF.

V usage is TRBV28 and J usage is TRBJ1-3; D gene uncertain. Per germline, CDR1 MDHEN and CDR2 SYDVKM. CDR3 length: 12 amino acids. V lost 8 bases to trimming and J lost 0 bases, with 5 bases between them. The CDR3 DNA reads as TGTGCCAGCGCGGTCTCTGGAAACACCATATATTTT. This sequence encodes CASAVSGNTIYF.